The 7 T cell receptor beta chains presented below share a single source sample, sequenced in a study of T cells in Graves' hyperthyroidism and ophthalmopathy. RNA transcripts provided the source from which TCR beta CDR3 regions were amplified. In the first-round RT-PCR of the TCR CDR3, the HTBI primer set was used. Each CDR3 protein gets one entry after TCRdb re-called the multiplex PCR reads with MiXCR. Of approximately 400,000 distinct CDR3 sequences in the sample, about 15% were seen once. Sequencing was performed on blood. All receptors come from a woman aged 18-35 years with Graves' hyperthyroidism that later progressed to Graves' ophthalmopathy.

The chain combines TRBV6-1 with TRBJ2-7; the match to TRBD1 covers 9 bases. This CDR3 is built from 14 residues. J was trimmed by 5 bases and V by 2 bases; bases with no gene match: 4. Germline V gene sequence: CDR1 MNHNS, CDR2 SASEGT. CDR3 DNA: TGTGCCAGCAGTGAAACCGGGACAGGGAACGAGCAGTACTTC. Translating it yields CASSETGTGNEQYF.

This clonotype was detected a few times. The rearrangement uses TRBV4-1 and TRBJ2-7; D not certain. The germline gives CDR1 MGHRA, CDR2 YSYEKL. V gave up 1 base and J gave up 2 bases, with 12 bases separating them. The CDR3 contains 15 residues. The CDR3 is CASSQGVGPAYEQYF. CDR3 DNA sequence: TGCGCCAGCAGCCAAGGTGTTGGGCCTGCCTACGAGCAGTACTTC.

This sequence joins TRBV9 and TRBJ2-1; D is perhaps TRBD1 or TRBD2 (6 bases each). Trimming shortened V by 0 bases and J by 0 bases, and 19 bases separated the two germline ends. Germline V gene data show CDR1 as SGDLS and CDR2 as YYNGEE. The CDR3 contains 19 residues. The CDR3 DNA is TGTGCCAGCAGCGTAGGTAGGGGGGATACAGGTAGCTCCTACAATGAGCAGTTCTTC. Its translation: CASSVGRGDTGSSYNEQFF.

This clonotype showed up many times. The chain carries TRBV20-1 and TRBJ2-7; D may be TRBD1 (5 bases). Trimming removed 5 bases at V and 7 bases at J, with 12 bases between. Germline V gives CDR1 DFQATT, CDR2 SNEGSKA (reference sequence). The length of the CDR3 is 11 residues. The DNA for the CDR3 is TGCAGTGCTGACCAACAGGCGGAGCAGTACTTC. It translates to CSADQQAEQYF.

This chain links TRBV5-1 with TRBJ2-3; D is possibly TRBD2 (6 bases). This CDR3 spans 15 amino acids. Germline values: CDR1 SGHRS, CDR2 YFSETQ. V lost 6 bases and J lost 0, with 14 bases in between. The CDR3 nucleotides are TGCGCCAGCAACCGGGAGCCTCCTAGCACAGATACGCAGTATTTT. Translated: CASNREPPSTDTQYF. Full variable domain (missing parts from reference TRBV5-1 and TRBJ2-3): KAGVTQTPRYLIKTRGQQVTLSCSPISGHRSVSWYQQTPGQGLQFLFEYFSETQRNKGNFPGRFSGRQFSNSRSEMNVSTLELGDSALYLCASNREPPSTDTQYFGPGTRLTVL.

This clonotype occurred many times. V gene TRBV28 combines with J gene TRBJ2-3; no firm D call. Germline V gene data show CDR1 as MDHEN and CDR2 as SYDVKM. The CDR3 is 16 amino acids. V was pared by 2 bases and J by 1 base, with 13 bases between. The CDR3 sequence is CASSLGFSPRTDTQYF. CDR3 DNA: TGTGCCAGCAGTTTAGGCTTTAGTCCTCGCACAGATACGCAGTATTTT.

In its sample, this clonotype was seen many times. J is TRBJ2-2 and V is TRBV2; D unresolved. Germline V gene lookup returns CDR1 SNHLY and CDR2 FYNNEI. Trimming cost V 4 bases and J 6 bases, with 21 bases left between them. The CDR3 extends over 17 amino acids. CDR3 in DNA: TGTGCCAGCAGTGGCGGATTTTTTGGTCGTGCCGCCGGGGAGCTGTTTTTT. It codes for CASSGGFFGRAAGELFF. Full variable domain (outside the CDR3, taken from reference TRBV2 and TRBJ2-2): EPEVTQTPSHQVTQMGQEVILRCVPISNHLYFYWYRQILGQKVEFLVSFYNNEISEKSEIFDDQFSVERPDGSNFTLKIRSTKLEDSAMYFCASSGGFFGRAAGELFFGEGSRLTVL.